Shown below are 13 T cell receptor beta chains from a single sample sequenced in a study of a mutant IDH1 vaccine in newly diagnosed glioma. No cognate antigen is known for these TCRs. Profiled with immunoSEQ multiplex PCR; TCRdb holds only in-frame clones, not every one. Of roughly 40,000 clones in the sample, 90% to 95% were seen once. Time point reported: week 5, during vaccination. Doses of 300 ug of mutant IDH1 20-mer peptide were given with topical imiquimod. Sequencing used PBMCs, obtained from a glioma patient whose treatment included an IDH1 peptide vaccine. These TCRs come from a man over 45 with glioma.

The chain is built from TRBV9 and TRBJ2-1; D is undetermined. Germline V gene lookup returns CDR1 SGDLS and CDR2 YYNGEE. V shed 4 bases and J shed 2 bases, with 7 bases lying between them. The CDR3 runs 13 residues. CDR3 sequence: CASSLGTYNEQFF. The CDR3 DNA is TGTGCCAGCAGCCTGGGGACCTACAATGAGCAGTTCTTC.

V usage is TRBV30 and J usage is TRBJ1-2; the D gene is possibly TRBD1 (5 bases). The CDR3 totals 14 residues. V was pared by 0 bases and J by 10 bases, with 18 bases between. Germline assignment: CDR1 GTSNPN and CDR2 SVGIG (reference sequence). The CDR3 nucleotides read TGTGCCTGGAGTGTACCTCCACAGGCCCCCAACTACACCTTC. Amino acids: CAWSVPPQAPNYTF. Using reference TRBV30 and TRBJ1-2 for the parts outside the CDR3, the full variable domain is SQTIHQWPATLVQPVGSPLSLECTVEGTSNPNLYWYRQAAGRGLQLLFYSVGIGQISSEVPQNLSASRPQDRQFILSSKKLLLSDSGFYLCAWSVPPQAPNYTFGSGTRLTVV.

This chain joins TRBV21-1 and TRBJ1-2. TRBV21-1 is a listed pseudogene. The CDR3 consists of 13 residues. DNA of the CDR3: TGTGCCAGCAGCAAGGGGAGCGAGCGTGGCTACACCTTC. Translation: CASSKGSERGYTF.

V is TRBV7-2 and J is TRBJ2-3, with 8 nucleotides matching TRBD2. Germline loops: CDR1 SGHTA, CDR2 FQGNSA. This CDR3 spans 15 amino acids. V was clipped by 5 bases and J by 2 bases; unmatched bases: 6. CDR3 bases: TGTGCCAGCAGCGCAACGGGGGGGGTCACAGATACGCAGTATTTT. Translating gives CASSATGGVTDTQYF.

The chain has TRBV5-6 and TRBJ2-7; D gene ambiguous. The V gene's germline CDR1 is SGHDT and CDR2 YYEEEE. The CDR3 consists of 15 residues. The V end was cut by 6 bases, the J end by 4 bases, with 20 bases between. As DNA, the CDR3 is TGTGCCAGCATCAGTCTTGTGGGCCGAGGATACGAGCAGTACTTC. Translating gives CASISLVGRGYEQYF.

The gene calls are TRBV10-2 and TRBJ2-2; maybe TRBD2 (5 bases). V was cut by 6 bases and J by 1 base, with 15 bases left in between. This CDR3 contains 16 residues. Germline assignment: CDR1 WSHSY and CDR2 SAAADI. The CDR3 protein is CASRDLGGQNTGELFF. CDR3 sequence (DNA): TGCGCCAGCAGGGACCTGGGCGGGCAGAACACCGGGGAGCTGTTTTTT.

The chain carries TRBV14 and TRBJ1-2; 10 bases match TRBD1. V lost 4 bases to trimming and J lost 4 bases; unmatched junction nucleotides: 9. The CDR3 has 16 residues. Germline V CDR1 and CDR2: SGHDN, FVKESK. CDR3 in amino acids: CASSPQPGQGGYGYTF. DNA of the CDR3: TGTGCCAGCAGCCCCCAGCCCGGACAGGGGGGCTATGGCTACACCTTC.

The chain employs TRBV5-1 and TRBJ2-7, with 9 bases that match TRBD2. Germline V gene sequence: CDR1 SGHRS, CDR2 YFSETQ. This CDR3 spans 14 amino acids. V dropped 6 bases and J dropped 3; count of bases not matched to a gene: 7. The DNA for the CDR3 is TGCGCCAGCACTAGCGGGATGGGGCTCTACGAGCAGTACTTC. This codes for CASTSGMGLYEQYF.

The CDR3 bases are TGTGCCAGTAGTATCGGACAGACCAATAATTCACCCCTCCACTTT. Its translation is CASSIGQTNNSPLHF. The chain has TRBV19 and TRBJ1-6, with D possibly matching TRBD1 (6 bases). Germline V gene data show CDR1 as LNHDA and CDR2 as SQIVND (reference sequence). The CDR3 consists of 15 residues. With 3 bases removed from V and 5 bases from J, the gap between germline ends came to 11 bases. Full variable domain (remainder filled in from reference TRBV19 and TRBJ1-6): DGGITQSPKYLFRKEGQNVTLSCEQNLNHDAMYWYRQDPGQGLRLIYYSQIVNDFQKGDIAEGYSVSREKKESFPLTVTSAQKNPTAFYLCASSIGQTNNSPLHFGNGTRLTVT.

The CDR3: CASGRRDHGYTF. CDR3 in DNA: TGTGCCAGCGGTCGAAGGGACCATGGCTACACCTTC. The genes are TRBV2 and TRBJ1-2, with D possibly being TRBD1 (5 bases). Trimming took off 8 bases at V and 6 bases at J, with 13 bases between the two ends. This CDR3 spans 12 amino acids. CDR1 is SNHLY and CDR2 is FYNNEI in the germline V gene.

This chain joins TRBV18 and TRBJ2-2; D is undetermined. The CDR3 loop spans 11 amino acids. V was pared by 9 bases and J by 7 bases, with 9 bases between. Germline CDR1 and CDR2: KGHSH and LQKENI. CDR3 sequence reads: CASSTGGELFF. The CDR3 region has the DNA TGTGCCAGTTCTACCGGCGGGGAGCTGTTTTTT.

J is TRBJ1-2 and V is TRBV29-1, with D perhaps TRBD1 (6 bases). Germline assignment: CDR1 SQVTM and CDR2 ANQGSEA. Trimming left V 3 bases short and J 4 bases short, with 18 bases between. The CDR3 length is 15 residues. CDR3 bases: TGCAGCGTTGACTCCGACAGGCCAAGCCGCTATGGCTACACCTTC. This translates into CSVDSDRPSRYGYTF.

CDR3 region: CASSVSRSAKNIQYF. The CDR3 nucleotides are TGTGCCAGCAGCGTCAGCAGGTCGGCCAAAAACATTCAGTACTTC. The chain couples TRBV9 to TRBJ2-4, with D hard to call. Trimming took off 2 bases at V and 1 base at J, with 10 bases between the two ends. From germline, CDR1 is SGDLS and CDR2 YYNGEE. This CDR3 has 15 residues.